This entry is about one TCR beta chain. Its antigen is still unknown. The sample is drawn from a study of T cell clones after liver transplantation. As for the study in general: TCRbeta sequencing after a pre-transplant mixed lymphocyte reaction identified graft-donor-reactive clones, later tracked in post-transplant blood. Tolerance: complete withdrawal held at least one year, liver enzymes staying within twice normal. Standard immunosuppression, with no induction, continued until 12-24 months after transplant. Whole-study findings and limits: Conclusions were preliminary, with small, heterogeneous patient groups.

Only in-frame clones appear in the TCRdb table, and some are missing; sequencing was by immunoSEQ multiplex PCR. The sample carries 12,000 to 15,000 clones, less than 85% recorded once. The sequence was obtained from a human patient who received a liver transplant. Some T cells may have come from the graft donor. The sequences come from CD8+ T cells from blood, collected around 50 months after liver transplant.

The CDR3 DNA follows: TGTGCCAGCAGCGGCCTAGCGGGCGACAATGAGCAGTTCTTC. This sequence encodes CASSGLAGDNEQFF. The V and J genes are TRBV5-4 and TRBJ2-1; TRBD2 agrees at 8 bases. CDR3 length: 14 amino acids. V lost 4 bases to trimming and J lost 5 bases; unmatched junction nucleotides: 5. Germline V lookup: CDR1 SGHNT, CDR2 YYREEE (reference sequence).